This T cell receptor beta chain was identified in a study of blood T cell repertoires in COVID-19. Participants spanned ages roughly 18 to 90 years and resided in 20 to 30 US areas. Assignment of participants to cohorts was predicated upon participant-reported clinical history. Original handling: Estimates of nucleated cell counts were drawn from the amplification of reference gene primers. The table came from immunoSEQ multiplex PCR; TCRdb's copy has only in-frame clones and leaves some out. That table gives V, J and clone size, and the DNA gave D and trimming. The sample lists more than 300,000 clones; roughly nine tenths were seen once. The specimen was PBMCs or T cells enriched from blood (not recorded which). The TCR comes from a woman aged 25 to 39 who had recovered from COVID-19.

The CDR3 reads CASSRAGDEKLFF. The CDR3, as DNA: TGTGCCAGCAGCCGCGCAGGGGATGAAAAACTGTTTTTT. The rearrangement uses TRBV5-4 and TRBJ1-4; D is possibly TRBD1 (6 bases). Germline V gene lookup returns CDR1 SGHNT and CDR2 YYREEE (reference sequence). The CDR3 sequence is 13 residues long. The ends were cut back, 4 bases at V and 6 bases at J, with 10 bases in the middle.